This T cell receptor (beta chain) was recorded in a study of blood T cell repertoires in COVID-19. Overall study context: Sites in the United States, Italy and Spain provided acute and convalescent COVID-19 samples. Nucleic acid was either cDNA or gDNA, and it came from T cells, B-cell-depleted T cells, or PBMCs.

Authors' analysis steps: How many nucleated cells were present was estimated from reference gene primer amplification. Some clones are missing from TCRdb's copy, which holds only in-frame ones; the method was immunoSEQ multiplex PCR. That table is the source of V, J and clone size, and D and trimming were worked out from the DNA. The sample comprises about 90,000 clones, about 77% of which are singletons, and approximately 10% rests with the top ten. Material: peripheral blood. The TCR originated in an elderly woman with acute or convalescent COVID-19.

The CDR3 loop is CAWSVQSAGSYEQYF. CDR3 DNA sequence: TGTGCCTGGAGTGTACAGTCGGCGGGCTCCTACGAGCAGTACTTC. V gene TRBV30 combines with J gene TRBJ2-7, with a tentative D call TRBD2 (5 bases). CDR3 size: 15 residues. Trimming left V 0 bases short and J 0 bases short, with 12 bases between. In germline, CDR1 is GTSNPN, CDR2 SVGIG (reference sequence).